Only a few counts were recorded for the clone carrying this T cell receptor beta chain. The antigen remains unidentified. The V gene lost 4 bases and the J gene lost 8 bases, with 17 bases spanning the gap. The length of the CDR3 is 15 residues. Germline V lookup: CDR1 MGHRA, CDR2 YSYEKL. TCRdb re-analysed the 5' RACE reads in MiXCR, keeping a single row per CDR3 protein. The profile shows fewer than 300,000 distinct CDR3 sequences, approximately 15% of them singletons. The sample originates from a study of T-cell memory formation after mild COVID-19. Study results and caveats: CM and EM subsets held most contracting CD4+ clones; EMRA held CD8+ ones.

The V gene is TRBV4-1, the J gene TRBJ1-4; TRBD1 is a possible D gene (5 bases). Source material: PBMCs or a T cell subset sorted from them (not recorded which). This TCR came from a man younger than 35 who had mild COVID-19 (a few samples of this study predate the infection). Cell type and time point are not known. In DNA form, the CDR3 reads TGCGCCAGCAGCCCAGGCGCAGGGTCGGGGGAAAAACTGTTTTTT. Translation: CASSPGAGSGEKLFF.